The sequence of this T cell receptor (beta chain) was determined in a study of shared clonotypes between healthy human individuals. CD45RA+ naive and CD45RA-negative memory subsets were separated from CD4+ cells. Study results and caveats: Non-shared clonotypes were found to have lower generation probabilities than the clonotypes that were shared by all four of the sorted-subset donors. Rarefaction showed sorted-subset sequencing was incomplete despite large depth. Sequencing depth was expected to affect clonotype sharing among donors.

Remarks on this clone: The antigen remains unidentified.

Clones were read by immunoSEQ multiplex PCR, and TCRdb kept only the in-frame ones, dropping some. Of roughly 650,000 clones listed, about 97% are singletons. Germline loops: CDR1 SNHLY, CDR2 FYNNEI. With 5 bases clipped from V and 1 base from J, the junction kept 13 bases outside the gene matches. This CDR3 has 18 residues. Sequences were obtained from naive CD4+ T cells sorted from blood. Subset: CD45RA+ positively selected. The sequence came from a woman aged 25 to 39 in good health. This chain connects TRBV2 to TRBJ2-2, with 7 bases lining up with TRBD2. Here the CDR3 reads CASSHRSPGLQNTGELFF. CDR3 DNA: TGTGCCAGCAGTCACAGGAGTCCGGGACTACAGAACACCGGGGAGCTGTTTTTT.